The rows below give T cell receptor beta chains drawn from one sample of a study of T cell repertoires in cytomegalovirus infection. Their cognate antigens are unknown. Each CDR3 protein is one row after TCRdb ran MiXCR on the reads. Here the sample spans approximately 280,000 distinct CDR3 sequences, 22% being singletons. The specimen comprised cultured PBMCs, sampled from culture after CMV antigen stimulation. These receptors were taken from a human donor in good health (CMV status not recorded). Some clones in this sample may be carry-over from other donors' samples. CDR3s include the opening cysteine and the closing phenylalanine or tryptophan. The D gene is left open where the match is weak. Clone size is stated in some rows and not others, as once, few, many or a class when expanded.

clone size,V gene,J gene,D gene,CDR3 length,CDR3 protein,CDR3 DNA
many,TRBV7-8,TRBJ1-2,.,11,CATSSGVGYTF,TGTGCCACTTCATCTGGGGTTGGCTACACCTTC
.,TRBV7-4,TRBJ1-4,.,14,CASSPRGDGEKLFF,TGTGCCAGCAGCCCCCGCGGGGACGGTGAAAAACTGTTTTTT
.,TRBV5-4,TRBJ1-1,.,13,CASSLAGGLEAFF,TGTGCCAGCAGCTTGGCCGGGGGGCTTGAAGCTTTCTTT
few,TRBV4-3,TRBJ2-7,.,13,CASSQDGDYEQYF,TGCGCCAGCAGCCAAGACGGAGACTACGAGCAGTACTTC
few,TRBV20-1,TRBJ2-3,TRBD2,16,CSARSGLAGVADTQYF,TGCAGTGCTAGAAGTGGACTAGCGGGTGTGGCAGATACGCAGTATTTT
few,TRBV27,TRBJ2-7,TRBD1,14,CASSFGTGSPEQYF,TGTGCCAGCAGTTTTGGGACAGGGTCCCCCGAGCAGTACTTC
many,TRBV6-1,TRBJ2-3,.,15,CASIMREYSTDTQYF,TGTGCCAGCATTATGAGGGAGTATAGCACAGATACGCAGTATTTT
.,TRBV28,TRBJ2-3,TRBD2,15,CASSSPSGRTDTQYF,TGTGCCAGCAGTTCCCCTAGCGGGAGAACAGATACGCAGTATTTT
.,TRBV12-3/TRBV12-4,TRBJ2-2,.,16,CASSYTQEMGTGELFF,TGTGCCAGCAGTTACACACAGGAAATGGGCACCGGGGAGCTGTTTTTT
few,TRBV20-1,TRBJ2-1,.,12,CSARRVVNEQFF,TGCAGTGCTAGACGGGTGGTAAATGAGCAGTTCTTC
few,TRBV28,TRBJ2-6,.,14,CASSLHSGANVLTF,TGTGCCAGCAGTTTACACTCTGGGGCCAACGTCCTGACTTTC
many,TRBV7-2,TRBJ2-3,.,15,CASSLGTVYTDTQYF,TGTGCCAGCAGCTTGGGGACGGTATACACAGATACGCAGTATTTT
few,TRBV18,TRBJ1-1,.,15,CASSPQDLVNTEAFF,TGTGCCAGCTCACCACAGGATCTGGTGAACACTGAAGCTTTCTTT
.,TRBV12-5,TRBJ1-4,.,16,CASGFRKGELNEKLFF,TGTGCTAGTGGTTTCCGGAAGGGAGAGCTTAATGAAAAACTGTTTTTT
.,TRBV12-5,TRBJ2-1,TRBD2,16,CASGLAGSHPPREQFF,TGTGCTAGTGGATTAGCGGGATCCCACCCACCGCGTGAGCAGTTCTTC
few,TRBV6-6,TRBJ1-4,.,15,CASSSRGGYNEKLFF,TGTGCCAGCAGTTCCAGAGGGGGATATAATGAAAAACTGTTTTTT
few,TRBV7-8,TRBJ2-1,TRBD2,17,CASSSKLAGVAYNEQFF,TGTGCCAGCAGCTCGAAACTAGCGGGAGTTGCCTACAATGAGCAGTTCTTC
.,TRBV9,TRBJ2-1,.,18,CASSAGLSGLALRNEQFF,TGTGCCAGCAGCGCCGGACTGTCGGGGCTGGCATTAAGGAATGAGCAGTTCTTC
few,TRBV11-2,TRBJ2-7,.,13,CASSPTLEYEQYF,TGTGCCAGCAGCCCAACCCTAGAATACGAGCAGTACTTC
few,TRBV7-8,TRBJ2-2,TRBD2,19,CASSSSGTSGRSLAGELFF,TGTGCCAGCAGCTCCTCAGGCACTAGCGGGAGATCCTTGGCCGGGGAGCTGTTTTTT
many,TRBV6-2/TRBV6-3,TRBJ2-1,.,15,CASSYRPGVGNEQFF,TGTGCCAGCAGCTACCGACCAGGGGTTGGGAATGAGCAGTTCTTC
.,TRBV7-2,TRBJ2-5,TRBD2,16,CTSSPGTSGREETQYF,TGTACCAGCAGCCCAGGGACTAGCGGGAGGGAAGAGACCCAGTACTTC
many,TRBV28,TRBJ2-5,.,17,CASSTSGGSSPIETQYF,TGTGCCAGCAGCACATCCGGGGGCTCCTCTCCTATCGAGACCCAGTACTTC
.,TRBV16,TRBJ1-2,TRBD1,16,CASSPGGQGGNYGYTF,TGTGCCAGCAGCCCTGGCGGCCAGGGGGGCAACTATGGCTACACCTTC
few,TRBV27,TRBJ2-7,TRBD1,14,CASRRTGPFYEQYF,TGTGCCAGCAGAAGGACAGGCCCCTTCTACGAGCAGTACTTC
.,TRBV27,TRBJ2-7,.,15,CASSFLGAFSYEQYF,TGTGCCAGCAGTTTCTTAGGGGCTTTCTCCTACGAGCAGTACTTC
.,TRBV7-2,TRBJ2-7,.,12,CASSPVPLEQYF,TGTGCCAGCAGTCCCGTCCCCCTCGAGCAGTACTTC
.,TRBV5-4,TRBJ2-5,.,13,CASKRQLQETQYF,TGTGCCAGCAAAAGACAGCTTCAAGAGACCCAGTACTTC
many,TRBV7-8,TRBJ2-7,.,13,CATTPGVSYEQYF,TGTGCCACGACCCCCGGGGTAAGCTACGAGCAGTACTTC
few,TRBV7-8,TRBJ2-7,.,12,CASSSQGNEQYF,TGTGCCAGCAGCTCTCAGGGGAACGAGCAGTACTTC
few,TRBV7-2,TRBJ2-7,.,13,CASSLLSTYEQYF,TGTGCCAGCAGCTTACTGTCAACCTACGAGCAGTACTTC
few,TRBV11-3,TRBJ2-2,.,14,CASSPVRNTGELFF,TGTGCCAGCAGCCCCGTCCGGAACACCGGGGAGCTGTTTTTT
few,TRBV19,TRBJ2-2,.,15,CASSIVGPDTGELFF,TGTGCCAGTAGTATAGTCGGGCCGGACACCGGGGAGCTGTTTTTT
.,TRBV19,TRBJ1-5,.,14,CASRTQGSNQPQHF,TGTGCCAGTAGAACCCAGGGAAGCAATCAGCCCCAGCATTTT
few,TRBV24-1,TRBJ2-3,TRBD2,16,CATSDLSGRSTDTQYF,TGTGCCACCAGTGATTTGAGCGGGAGAAGCACAGATACGCAGTATTTT
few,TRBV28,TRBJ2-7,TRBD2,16,CASSGLAQAGLYEQYF,TGTGCCAGCAGTGGACTAGCGCAAGCTGGGCTTTACGAGCAGTACTTC
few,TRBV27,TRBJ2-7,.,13,CASSLGHTYEQYF,TGTGCCAGCAGTTTAGGGCATACCTACGAGCAGTACTTC
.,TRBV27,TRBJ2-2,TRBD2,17,CASSLGLAGVGTGELFF,TGTGCCAGCAGTCTGGGACTAGCGGGAGTCGGCACCGGGGAGCTGTTTTTT
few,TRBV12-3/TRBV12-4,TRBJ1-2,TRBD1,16,CASSSDGQGPGYGYTF,TGTGCCAGCAGTTCCGATGGACAGGGGCCTGGCTATGGCTACACCTTC
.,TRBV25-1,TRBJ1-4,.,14,CASSEGQGGEKLFF,TGTGCCAGCAGTGAAGGGCAGGGAGGTGAAAAACTGTTTTTT
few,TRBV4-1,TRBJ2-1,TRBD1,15,CASSQRGQGGNEQFF,TGCGCCAGCAGCCAAAGAGGACAGGGTGGGAATGAGCAGTTCTTC
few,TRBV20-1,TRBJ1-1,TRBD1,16,CSARETPGQSNTEAFF,TGCAGTGCTAGAGAAACCCCGGGACAGTCGAACACTGAAGCTTTCTTT
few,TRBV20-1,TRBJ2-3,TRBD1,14,CSAAAGTGADTQYF,TGCAGTGCTGCGGCCGGGACAGGGGCAGATACGCAGTATTTT
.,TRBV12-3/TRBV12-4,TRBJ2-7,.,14,CASSLGGRLREQYF,TGTGCCAGCAGTTTAGGGGGACGACTTCGTGAGCAGTACTTC
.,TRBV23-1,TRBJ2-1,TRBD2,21,CASSQSFRGLAGGCSYNEQFF,TGCGCCAGCAGTCAATCGTTCAGGGGACTAGCGGGAGGTTGCTCCTACAATGAGCAGTTCTTC
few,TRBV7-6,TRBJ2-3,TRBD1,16,CASSGEGQENTDTQYF,TGTGCCAGCAGCGGAGAGGGACAGGAGAACACAGATACGCAGTATTTT
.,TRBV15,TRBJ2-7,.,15,CATSTRTEMNYEQYF,TGTGCCACCAGCACCAGGACCGAGATGAACTACGAGCAGTACTTC
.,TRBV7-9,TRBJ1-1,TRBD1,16,CASSLHPGGIITEAFF,TGTGCCAGCAGCTTACATCCAGGGGGAATTATTACTGAAGCTTTCTTT
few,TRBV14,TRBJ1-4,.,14,CASSQDLIGEKLFF,TGTGCCAGCAGCCAAGATCTGATTGGGGAAAAACTGTTTTTT
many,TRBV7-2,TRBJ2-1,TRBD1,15,CASSSGTATLQWQFF,TGTGCCAGCAGCTCAGGGACAGCGACACTACAATGGCAGTTCTTC
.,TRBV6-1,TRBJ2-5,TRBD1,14,CASNPDRGGRTQYF,TGTGCCAGCAATCCCGACAGGGGTGGAAGGACCCAGTACTTC
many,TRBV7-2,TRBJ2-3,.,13,CATMGTFTDTQYF,TGTGCCACAATGGGGACTTTCACAGATACGCAGTATTTT
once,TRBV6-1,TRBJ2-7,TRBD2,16,CASSPFSGRGTYEQYF,TGTGCCAGCAGCCCATTTAGCGGGAGGGGGACCTACGAGCAGTACTTC